This is a list of T cell receptor beta chains from one sample in a study of radiotherapy plus CTLA-4 blockade in lung cancer. TCRdb's copy holds only in-frame clones and misses some; the assay was immunoSEQ multiplex PCR. Among under 65,000 clones listed, 65% to 85% were seen once. Source: peripheral blood, taken from a patient treated with radiotherapy plus ipilimumab. Receptors originate from a human donor with non-small cell lung cancer whose response to radiotherapy plus ipilimumab could not be evaluated. CDR3s include the opening cysteine and the closing phenylalanine or tryptophan. The D gene is left open where the match is weak. Rows give clone size only sometimes, using once, few, many, or a class for an expanded clone.

v_gene	j_gene	d_gene	abundance	CDR3aa	CDR3nt
TRBV28	TRBJ2-7	NA	NA	CASSPPGDEQYF	TGTGCCAGCAGTCCCCCGGGGGACGAGCAGTACTTC
TRBV28	TRBJ2-1	TRBD2	NA	CASSLGAGGYNEQFF	TGTGCCAGCAGTTTAGGAGCGGGGGGCTACAATGAGCAGTTCTTC
TRBV9	TRBJ2-1	NA	NA	CASSVGGTAPTTLRSLQFF	TGTGCCAGCAGCGTAGGCGGGACAGCTCCAACCACCCTTCGATCGTTACAGTTCTTC
TRBV6-5	TRBJ2-2	TRBD2	NA	CASSPGGAHTGELFF	TGTGCCAGCAGCCCCGGGGGGGCCCACACCGGGGAGCTGTTTTTT
TRBV7-9	TRBJ2-7	TRBD1	NA	CASRPGQGLSEQYF	TGTGCCAGCAGACCGGGACAGGGTTTGTCCGAGCAGTACTTC
TRBV13	TRBJ1-2	NA	NA	CASSYSSRGSISGYTF	TGTGCCAGCAGCTACTCCTCCAGGGGCAGCATCTCGGGCTACACCTTC
TRBV7-3	TRBJ2-1	TRBD2	NA	CASSLLAGVANEQFF	TGTGCCAGCAGCTTACTAGCGGGAGTCGCCAATGAGCAGTTCTTC
TRBV13	TRBJ2-1	TRBD2	NA	CASSFERGEQFF	TGTGCCAGCAGCTTTGAGCGGGGTGAGCAGTTCTTC
TRBV16	TRBJ1-4	TRBD1	NA	CASSQVGTVNEKLFF	TGTGCCAGCAGCCAAGTCGGGACAGTTAATGAAAAACTGTTTTTT
TRBV10-3	TRBJ1-5	TRBD1	NA	CAISDSGGIQPQHF	TGTGCCATCAGTGACTCAGGGGGCATTCAGCCCCAGCATTTT
TRBV7-2	TRBJ1-2	TRBD1	once	CASSLGTGFYGYTF	TGTGCCAGCAGCTTAGGGACAGGATTTTATGGCTACACCTTC
TRBV5-1	TRBJ2-3	TRBD1	NA	CASSSSGQYTDTQYF	TGCGCCAGCAGCTCCTCGGGACAGTACACAGATACGCAGTATTTT
TRBV5-6	TRBJ1-2	TRBD1	NA	CASSSPDRDVYGYTF	TGTGCCAGCAGCTCCCCGGACAGGGATGTCTATGGCTACACCTTC
TRBV6-5	TRBJ1-1	TRBD1	NA	CASSYSIGGGSTEAFF	TGTGCCAGCAGTTACTCGATCGGAGGGGGCTCGACTGAAGCTTTCTTT
TRBV27	TRBJ1-1	TRBD1	NA	CASTQDRGGGTEAFF	TGTGCCAGCACCCAGGACAGGGGTGGTGGCACTGAAGCTTTCTTT
TRBV7-6	TRBJ2-7	NA	NA	CASSLDGHDYEQYF	TGTGCCAGCAGCTTAGATGGACACGACTACGAGCAGTACTTC
TRBV9	TRBJ1-6	NA	NA	CASSGGGDNSPLHF	TGTGCCAGCAGCGGCGGGGGAGATAATTCACCCCTCCACTTT
TRBV2	TRBJ2-7	TRBD1	NA	CANYGQGTRYEQYF	TGTGCCAACTATGGACAGGGGACCCGCTACGAGCAGTACTTC
TRBV19	TRBJ1-5	NA	once	CASRAGAQPQHF	TGTGCCAGTAGGGCAGGGGCTCAGCCCCAGCATTTT
TRBV5-1	TRBJ2-7	TRBD2	few	CASSFGTSGGYEQYF	TGCGCCAGCAGCTTCGGGACTAGCGGGGGTTACGAGCAGTACTTC
TRBV28	TRBJ1-5	NA	NA	CASSLVRGSFSNQPQHF	TGTGCCAGCAGTTTGGTCAGGGGTTCGTTCAGCAATCAGCCCCAGCATTTT
TRBV7-6	TRBJ1-1	NA	NA	CASSLRGTVNTEAFF	TGTGCCAGCAGCTTACGGGGGACCGTGAACACTGAAGCTTTCTTT
TRBV30	TRBJ2-5	TRBD1	NA	CAWRGRGRETQYF	TGTGCCTGGAGGGGCAGGGGGCGGGAGACCCAGTACTTC
TRBV6-5	TRBJ2-7	TRBD1	NA	CASRFRGFYEQYF	TGTGCCAGCAGATTCAGGGGGTTCTACGAGCAGTACTTC
TRBV6-5	TRBJ1-1	TRBD1	NA	CASSYRQGADTEAFF	TGTGCCAGCAGTTATCGACAGGGGGCTGACACTGAAGCTTTCTTT
TRBV6-6	TRBJ1-6	NA	NA	CASSYGRVANSPLHF	TGTGCCAGCAGTTACGGTCGAGTCGCTAATTCACCCCTCCACTTT
TRBV5-1	TRBJ2-7	TRBD2	NA	CASSLGLAGGPHEQYF	TGCGCCAGCAGCTTGGGGCTAGCGGGAGGGCCCCACGAGCAGTACTTC
TRBV2	TRBJ1-1	TRBD1	NA	CASRETGLKAFF	TGTGCCAGCAGGGAGACAGGGTTGAAAGCTTTCTTT
TRBV4-2	TRBJ2-6	NA	few	CASSPRDSGANVLTF	TGTGCCAGCAGCCCAAGAGACTCTGGGGCCAACGTCCTGACTTTC
TRBV4-3	TRBJ2-7	NA	NA	CASSQGLVSEQYF	TGCGCCAGCAGCCAAGGACTAGTAAGCGAGCAGTACTTC
TRBV5-6	TRBJ1-1	TRBD1	NA	CASSFLTGFQNTEAFF	TGTGCCAGCAGCTTTTTGACAGGGTTTCAGAACACTGAAGCTTTCTTT
TRBV9	TRBJ2-3	TRBD1	few	CASSETGSDTQYF	TGTGCCAGCAGCGAGACAGGGTCAGATACGCAGTATTTT
TRBV11-2	TRBJ1-5	NA	NA	CASSLGQNSNQPQHF	TGTGCCAGCAGCTTAGGACAGAATAGCAATCAGCCCCAGCATTTT
TRBV28	TRBJ2-7	NA	NA	CASSWGTMRDEQYF	TGTGCCAGCAGTTGGGGAACAATGAGGGACGAGCAGTACTTC
TRBV12-5	TRBJ1-1	NA	NA	CASGLERGQIIEAFF	TGTGCTAGTGGTTTGGAACGAGGACAGATCATTGAAGCTTTCTTT
TRBV15	TRBJ2-1	NA	NA	CATSRQTRYNEQFF	TGTGCCACCAGCAGGCAAACTAGGTACAATGAGCAGTTCTTC
TRBV9	TRBJ2-7	NA	NA	CASSVRGMVHEQYF	TGTGCCAGCAGCGTGAGAGGGATGGTCCACGAGCAGTACTTC
TRBV7-9	TRBJ1-1	NA	NA	CASSLEGVIEAFF	TGTGCCAGCAGCTTAGAAGGGGTAATTGAAGCTTTCTTT
TRBV27	TRBJ2-7	NA	few	CASSLKGGFTEQYF	TGTGCCAGCAGTTTAAAAGGCGGGTTCACCGAGCAGTACTTC
TRBV10-1	TRBJ2-2	NA	NA	CASSESTLVLELFF	TGCGCCAGCAGTGAGTCGACTCTTGTGTTAGAGCTGTTTTTT
TRBV4-3	TRBJ2-4	TRBD1	few	CASSHIGTDSNIQYF	TGCGCCAGCAGCCATATCGGGACAGACTCTAACATTCAGTACTTC
TRBV10-3	TRBJ1-1	NA	NA	CAIRRQTLTDMNTEAFF	TGTGCCATCAGACGACAGACTCTCACAGACATGAACACTGAAGCTTTCTTT
TRBV5-8	TRBJ1-4	NA	few	CASSTRGTTNEKLFF	TGTGCCAGCAGCACAAGAGGGACAACTAATGAAAAACTGTTTTTT